These T cell receptor beta chains were read from a single sample in a study of cytomegalovirus exposure and HLA in healthy donors. The repertoire was sequenced with immunoSEQ multiplex PCR; TCRdb's copy has only in-frame clones and lacks some. This repertoire comprises over 65,000 clones; its ten largest clones make up roughly 5.1%. Specimen: PBMCs. The receptors originated from a man aged 30 to 45 in good health and CMV-seronegative. Both conserved end residues are part of each CDR3. The order of the fields is V gene, D gene, J gene, CDR3 DNA, CDR3 protein. The D gene is left open where the match is weak.

>TRBV5-1|TRBD1|TRBJ2-5
TGCGCCAGCAGCTGGGGACAGACAAAAGAGACCCAGTACTTC
CASSWGQTKETQYF
>TRBV19|TRBD1|TRBJ1-2
TGTGCCAGTAGTACCCGGACAGGGGACGGCTACACCTTC
CASSTRTGDGYTF
>TRBV7-6|-|TRBJ1-5
TGTGCCAGCAGCTTAGAAGCCAATCAGCCCCAGCATTTT
CASSLEANQPQHF
>TRBV5-1|-|TRBJ1-4
TGCGCCAGCAGCTTGGGACAGAGGTTAGAAAAACTGTTTTTT
CASSLGQRLEKLFF
>TRBV5-5|-|TRBJ1-5
TGTGCCAGCAGCTTGGTAGGGGCGGATCAGCCCCAGCATTTT
CASSLVGADQPQHF
>TRBV5-1|-|TRBJ1-5
TGCGCCAGCAGCTTGGGAAGCCCTAGCAATCAGCCCCAGCATTTT
CASSLGSPSNQPQHF
>TRBV29-1|-|TRBJ1-1
TGCAGCGTGAGAGGATGGCTGAACACTGAAGCTTTCTTT
CSVRGWLNTEAFF
>TRBV11-3|-|TRBJ1-4
TGTGCCAGCAGCTTAGAGTCTGGGGGCGGTAAACTGTTTTTT
CASSLESGGGKLFF
>TRBV29-1|-|TRBJ2-7
TGCAGCGTCCACCCAACCCGGACTTCTTCTTACGAGCAGTACTTC
CSVHPTRTSSYEQYF
>TRBV30|TRBD1|TRBJ1-4
TGTGCCTGGAGTGTTCCGGTTGAAGGGGGCGTGAGCAAACTGTTTTTT
CAWSVPVEGGVSKLFF
>TRBV29-1|-|TRBJ1-3
TGCAGCGGTGAGGGGGAGGGCAGCGACACCATATATTTT
CSGEGEGSDTIYF
>TRBV2|-|TRBJ2-1
TGTGCCAGCAGTCCTCATGTATACGACAGTGAGCAGTTCTTC
CASSPHVYDSEQFF
>TRBV2|-|TRBJ2-2
TGTGCCAGCAGGGAAACAGCCCTCACCGGGGAGCTGTTTTTT
CASRETALTGELFF
>TRBV6-5|-|TRBJ2-2
TGTGCCAGCAGTTACGTAAAGGGGCAAACCGGGGAGCTGTTTTTT
CASSYVKGQTGELFF
>TRBV4-3|TRBD1|TRBJ1-5
TGCGCCAGCAGCCAAGGACAGGGGGAACAGCCCCAGCATTTT
CASSQGQGEQPQHF
>TRBV11-2|-|TRBJ2-7
TGTGCCAGCAGATCCGTTAGCTCCTACGAGCAGTACTTC
CASRSVSSYEQYF
>TRBV19|TRBD1|TRBJ1-4
TGTGCCAGTAGTAGGGGACAGGGGATCGAAAAACTGTTTTTT
CASSRGQGIEKLFF
>TRBV5-1|-|TRBJ2-7
TGCGCCAGCAGCTTGGGAGCGGACTCTGGAATAGCCTACGAGCAGTACTTC
CASSLGADSGIAYEQYF
>TRBV10-1|-|TRBJ1-1
TGCGCCAGCAGAGCCGAAGAGAACACTGAAGCTTTCTTT
CASRAEENTEAFF
>TRBV2|-|TRBJ1-6
TGTGCCAGCAGTCTTCAGGGTTCACCCCTCCACTTT
CASSLQGSPLHF
>TRBV29-1|TRBD2|TRBJ2-7
TGCAGCGTTGAACTAGCGGGGGGAACCTACGAGCAGTACTTC
CSVELAGGTYEQYF
>TRBV5-4|-|TRBJ1-3
TGTGCCAGCAGCTTAGGGGGAGTCGGAAACACCATATATTTT
CASSLGGVGNTIYF
>TRBV18|-|TRBJ1-3
TGTGCCAGCTCACCGGGGGAGGCGTACGGAAACACCATATATTTT
CASSPGEAYGNTIYF